These 21 T cell receptor beta chains were sequenced from one sample in a study of monozygotic twins with inflammatory bowel disease. TCRdb re-called the 5' RACE reads and catalogs CDR3 proteins one per entry, DNA excluded. The sample is made up of 310,000 or so distinct CDR3 sequences, and the top ten hold around 2% of it. The sample consisted of blood. These receptors originate from a human donor with ulcerative colitis or Crohn's disease, or a healthy co-twin of an affected twin (not recorded which).

V and J are TRBV24-1 and TRBJ2-5; TCRdb's D gene call, TRBD1, goes unchecked for lack of DNA. This CDR3 region has 16 residues. Germline assignment: CDR1 KGHDR and CDR2 SFDVKD. The CDR3: CATSDLRGGDQETQYF.

This sequence joins TRBV28 and TRBJ2-3; TCRdb picks TRBD2, but there is no DNA to check that call. The CDR3 has 18 residues. Germline V gives CDR1 MDHEN, CDR2 SYDVKM. The CDR3 loop reads CASSLMGTSFRGRDTQYF.

The chain combines TRBV18 with TRBJ2-6; TCRdb lists TRBD1, though no DNA is available to test this call. Germline V gene sequence: CDR1 KGHSH, CDR2 LQKENI. The CDR3 loop spans 17 amino acids. CDR3 residues: CASSTGTASSGANVLTF. The variable domain in full, completed from reference TRBV18 and TRBJ2-6, reads NAGVMQNPRHLVRRRGQEARLRCSPMKGHSHVYWYRQLPEEGLKFMVYLQKENIIDESGMPKERFSAEFPKEGPSILRIQQVVRGDSAAYFCASSTGTASSGANVLTFGAGSRLTVL.

The chain links TRBV30 to TRBJ1-1. The germline gives CDR1 GTSNPN, CDR2 SVGIG (reference sequence). This CDR3 has 12 amino acids. CDR3 protein: CAWRPVGTEAFF.

The chain links TRBV5-5 to TRBJ1-3; TCRdb's D call, TRBD1, is unchecked because there is no DNA. CDR3 length: 16 amino acids. Germline CDR1 and CDR2: SGHKS and YYEKEE (reference sequence). This CDR3 reads CASSMEQGLSGNTIYF.

The CDR3: CASSPLRTSGGSYEQYF. The chain is built from TRBV5-4 and TRBJ2-7; the D call from TCRdb, TRBD2, cannot be confirmed without DNA. The CDR3 totals 17 residues. CDR1 and CDR2 (germline): SGHNT, YYREEE (reference sequence).

The V and J genes are TRBV7-8 and TRBJ1-1. Germline CDR1 is SGHVS and CDR2 is FQNEAQ. This CDR3 is built from 13 residues. CDR3 amino acids: CACSLGPQQQAFF.

The chain has TRBV27 and TRBJ2-1; TCRdb reports TRBD2, a call that lacks DNA to check it against. This CDR3 comprises 18 residues. Germline lookup yields CDR1 MNHEY and CDR2 SMNVEV (reference sequence). The CDR3 reads CASSPPPRMRGGRNEQFF.

The chain employs TRBV20-1 and TRBJ1-2; lacking DNA, the TRBD1 call made by TCRdb goes unchecked. CDR3 size: 13 residues. Looked up from germline, CDR1 is DFQATT and CDR2 is SNEGSKA (reference sequence). CDR3 amino acids: CSATTPYQGGYTF.

This chain joins TRBV12-5 and TRBJ2-3; no DNA is available, so the TRBD1 call from TCRdb remains unchecked. The CDR3 extends over 16 amino acids. The V gene's germline CDR1 is LGHNT and CDR2 FRNRAP. The CDR3 spells CASGLVLDRHPDTQYF.

This chain links TRBV2 with TRBJ2-7; TCRdb lists TRBD2, though no DNA is available to test this call. The CDR3 is made up of 14 amino acids. Germline V gene sequence: CDR1 SNHLY, CDR2 FYNNEI. The CDR3: CAINGAGDTVEQYF.

The genes are TRBV19 and TRBJ2-1; TCRdb lists TRBD1, though no DNA is available to test this call. Germline CDR1 and CDR2: LNHDA and SQIVND (reference sequence). The length of the CDR3 is 13 residues. The CDR3 sequence is CASTGGTGYEQFF.

This CDR3 is CASSDQGQKWGSTQYF. The chain combines TRBV6-1 with TRBJ2-5; TCRdb proposes TRBD1, but this gene call is untestable without DNA. The CDR3 covers 16 residues. CDR1 is MNHNS and CDR2 is SASEGT in the germline V gene.

The V gene is TRBV15, the J gene TRBJ2-5; TCRdb calls TRBD1, which cannot be checked without DNA. The CDR3 is 14 residues long. Germline V gene data show CDR1 as LNHNV and CDR2 as YYDKDF (reference sequence). The CDR3 here is CATSREGAQETQYF.

This sequence joins TRBV20-1 and TRBJ2-7. This CDR3 contains 11 residues. Germline V gene data show CDR1 as DFQATT and CDR2 as SNEGSKA (reference sequence). The CDR3 region is CSARDIPEQYF.

V gene TRBV5-4 combines with J gene TRBJ2-1; lacking DNA, the TRBD1 call made by TCRdb goes unchecked. Germline CDR1 SGHNT, CDR2 YYREEE (reference sequence). The CDR3 has 14 residues. CDR3 loop: CASSYPGLGREQFF.

This chain uses TRBV29-1 with TRBJ1-5; TCRdb proposes TRBD1, but this gene call is untestable without DNA. Germline V gene data show CDR1 as SQVTM and CDR2 as ANQGSEA. The CDR3 has 15 amino acids. Here the CDR3 reads CSVVVAGTVNQPQHF.

This chain connects TRBV9 to TRBJ2-3; TCRdb's D call of TRBD2 is untestable without DNA. Germline CDR1 is SGDLS and CDR2 is YYNGEE. This CDR3 comprises 13 residues. CDR3: CASSPRLGDTQYF.

The V and J genes are TRBV5-1 and TRBJ2-1; checking the TCRdb D call of TRBD2 is not possible without DNA. The CDR3 totals 15 residues. CDR1 is SGHRS, CDR2 YFSETQ, per germline. CDR3 residues: CASSLVAGDYNEQFF.

V is TRBV6-1 and J is TRBJ2-3; without DNA, the TCRdb call of TRBD1 cannot be checked. Germline lookup yields CDR1 MNHNS and CDR2 SASEGT. The CDR3 has 16 residues. CDR3 residues: CASRDYWTENTDTQYF.

The CDR3: CASSPGRETHNEQFF. The chain joins TRBV7-9 to TRBJ2-1; the D call from TCRdb, TRBD2, cannot be confirmed without DNA. Germline CDR1 SEHNR, CDR2 FQNEAQ (reference sequence). The CDR3 runs 15 residues.